These 26 T cell receptor beta chains were sequenced from one sample in a study of CD8+CD57+ T cells in acquired aplastic anemia. Patients who underwent sequencing had shown CD8+CD57+ cell expansion by flow cytometry. Both TCR beta VDJ combination and CDR3 sequence profiling were carried out. Genomic DNA was the template for this profiling. TCRdb processed the reads anew with MiXCR; each CDR3 protein has one entry. This table holds fewer than 250,000 distinct CDR3 sequences, around 46% found once. Sequencing was done on a sample of sorted CD4+, CD8+, or CD8+CD57+ T cells (not recorded which) from PBMCs. Source of these receptors: a human donor with aplastic anemia.

V is TRBV2 and J is TRBJ2-5; D gene ambiguous. The CDR3 has 16 residues. Trimming left V 3 bases short and J 0 bases short, with 14 bases between. Looked up from germline, CDR1 is SNHLY and CDR2 is FYNNEI. CDR3 in amino acids: CASSDSLLPHQETQYF. In DNA form, the CDR3 reads TGTGCCAGCAGTGACTCCCTCCTCCCTCACCAAGAGACCCAGTACTTC.

V is TRBV5-6 and J is TRBJ2-6, with TRBD1 matching over 9 bases. CDR1 is SGHDT, CDR2 YYEEEE, per germline. Germline trimming cut 4 bases from V and 2 bases from J; bases unmatched to any gene: 7. This CDR3 is 17 amino acids long. The chain's CDR3 is CASSVGTGTPGANVLTF. In DNA, the CDR3 is TGTGCCAGCAGCGTGGGGACAGGGACCCCTGGGGCCAACGTCCTGACTTTC.

This clonotype has a single count. This may arise from a read error, as a much more abundant clone is one base away. This chain links TRBV3-1 with TRBJ2-7; no reliable D call. Germline lookup yields CDR1 LGHDT and CDR2 YNNKEL (reference sequence). This CDR3 is 12 amino acids long. The CDR3 region is CASGQVRYEQYF. DNA of the CDR3: TGTGCCAGCGGCCAAGTTCGTTACGAGCAGTACTTC.

The genes are TRBV4-2 and TRBJ2-7, with 12 bases identical to TRBD1. The CDR3 runs to 15 residues. The V gene end was trimmed by 3 bases and the J gene end by 6 bases; junction bases not matched to a gene: 6. In germline, CDR1 is LGHNA, CDR2 YNFKEQ. CDR3 sequence (DNA): TGTGCCAGCAGCCAGACCGGGACAGGGGGCGGCGAGCAGTACTTC. Amino acids: CASSQTGTGGGEQYF.

This clonotype was observed once. A much larger clone is a single base away; this may be a read error. No conserved phenylalanine or tryptophan is present at the end of the CDR3, so a read error is the likely explanation. The chain employs TRBV24-1 and TRBJ2-4; TRBD1 matches 7 bases. Trimming cost V 4 bases and J 10 bases; bases outside gene matches: 3. Germline lookup yields CDR1 KGHDR and CDR2 SFDVKD. This CDR3 has 12 amino acids. The CDR3 sequence is CATSDNRGIQYC. The DNA for the CDR3 is TGTGCCACCAGTGACAACAGGGGAATTCAGTACTGC.

The chain couples TRBV10-2 to TRBJ2-7; D call uncertain. The length of the CDR3 is 15 residues. Germline assignment: CDR1 WSHSY and CDR2 SAAADI. V was clipped by 0 bases and J by 3 bases, with 12 bases between them. CDR3 DNA: TGCGCCAGCAGTGAGTCTACCGGGCCGAGCTACGAGCAGTACTTC. It codes for CASSESTGPSYEQYF.

This clonotype was observed a few times. The chain uses TRBV19 and TRBJ2-7; TRBD1 agrees at 12 bases. CDR1 and CDR2 (germline): LNHDA, SQIVND (reference sequence). This CDR3 region has 15 residues. The V gene end was trimmed by 6 bases and the J gene end by 4 bases; junction bases not matched to a gene: 7. The CDR3 region is CASSPGQGADYEQYF. For the CDR3, the DNA is TGTGCCAGTAGCCCGGGACAGGGGGCGGATTACGAGCAGTACTTC.

This chain uses TRBV11-1 with TRBJ1-3; TRBD1 is a possible D gene (5 bases). CDR1 is SGHAT, CDR2 FQDESV, per germline (reference sequence). V was trimmed by 5 bases and J by 6 bases, leaving 11 bases between them. This CDR3 comprises 13 residues. The CDR3 here is CASSQGRKNTIYF. In DNA form, the CDR3 reads TGTGCCAGCAGCCAGGGACGGAAAAACACCATATATTTT.

This clonotype occurred many times. J is TRBJ2-7 and V is TRBV9; D unclear. Trimming removed 7 bases at V and 4 bases at J, with 12 bases between. CDR3 length: 12 residues. CDR1 and CDR2 from the germline V gene are SGDLS and YYNGEE. The CDR3 region is CASGSTRYEQYF. In DNA, the CDR3 is TGTGCCAGCGGATCCACACGGTACGAGCAGTACTTC.

The table lists this clonotype with many counts. V is TRBV6-1 and J is TRBJ1-4, with TRBD1 matching over 9 bases. V lost 2 bases to trimming and J lost 8 bases; unmatched junction nucleotides: 9. Germline V CDR1 and CDR2: MNHNS, SASEGT. This CDR3 spans 16 amino acids. Here the CDR3 reads CASSESPGQGREKLFF. As DNA, the CDR3 is TGTGCCAGCAGTGAATCCCCGGGACAGGGACGGGAAAAACTGTTTTTT.

This clonotype was recorded a few times. The V gene is TRBV6-5, the J gene TRBJ2-1; 8 positions match TRBD2. J gave up 8 bases and V 4 bases, and 16 bases lay outside the gene matches. This CDR3 is built from 17 residues. The germline V gene encodes CDR1 MNHEY and CDR2 SVGAGI. CDR3: CASSFSVIAGYGYEQFF. Written as DNA, the CDR3 is TGTGCCAGCAGTTTTAGTGTTATAGCGGGATATGGTTATGAGCAGTTCTTC.

The chain has TRBV2 and TRBJ2-2; TRBD1 matches at 8 bases. CDR1 is SNHLY and CDR2 is FYNNEI in the germline V gene. The CDR3 extends over 18 amino acids. The V gene end was trimmed by 2 bases and the J gene end by 0 bases; junction bases not matched to a gene: 8. The CDR3 here is CASSESDRAEPNTGELFF. CDR3 DNA: TGTGCCAGCAGTGAATCGGACAGGGCTGAACCGAACACCGGGGAGCTGTTTTTT.

The rearrangement joins TRBV7-7 to TRBJ2-1; D may be TRBD2 (5 bases). CDR1 and CDR2 from the germline V gene are SSHAT and FNYEAQ (reference sequence). CDR3 length: 14 residues. V gave up 5 bases and J gave up 10 bases, with 18 bases separating them. The CDR3: CASSKDSQNVEQFF. CDR3 nucleotides: TGTGCCAGCAGCAAGGACTCTCAGAATGTGGAGCAGTTCTTC.

This clonotype has only a few counts. CDR3 in DNA: TGCGCCAGCAGCTTGGCCCAATTCACTGAAGCTTTCTTT. Its translation: CASSLAQFTEAFF. The chain joins TRBV5-1 to TRBJ1-1; D is unresolved. The CDR3 has 13 residues. CDR1 is SGHRS and CDR2 is YFSETQ in the germline V gene. The V end lost 0 bases, the J end lost 4 bases, and 7 bases lay between the germline ends.

The chain joins TRBV30 to TRBJ1-2; 7 bases line up with TRBD1. The germline gives CDR1 GTSNPN, CDR2 SVGIG (reference sequence). Trimming took 3 bases from V and 4 from J; bases not matched to a gene: 5. This CDR3 spans 13 amino acids. CDR3 residues: CAWSPTGSYGYTF. The CDR3 DNA is TGTGCCTGGAGCCCGACAGGGAGCTATGGCTACACCTTC. The full variable domain, completed using reference TRBV30 and TRBJ1-2, is SQTIHQWPATLVQPVGSPLSLECTVEGTSNPNLYWYRQAAGRGLQLLFYSVGIGQISSEVPQNLSASRPQDRQFILSSKKLLLSDSGFYLCAWSPTGSYGYTFGSGTRLTVV.

This chain links TRBV7-2 with TRBJ2-1, with no clear D. Germline V gene data show CDR1 as SGHTA and CDR2 as FQGNSA. This CDR3 has 11 amino acids. The V gene lost 7 bases and the J gene lost 5 bases, with 6 bases spanning the gap. CDR3 loop: CASTINNEQFF. The CDR3 nucleotides are TGTGCCAGCACTATAAACAATGAGCAGTTCTTC.

This clonotype was found many times. V and J are TRBV4-1 and TRBJ2-7; D gene unclear. Trimming pared 2 bases from V and 5 bases from J, leaving 10 bases between. The CDR3 consists of 13 residues. Germline CDR1 reads MGHRA; CDR2 reads YSYEKL. The CDR3 region is CASSQLSFDEQYF. Here the CDR3 DNA reads TGCGCCAGCAGCCAACTTAGCTTCGACGAGCAGTACTTC.

As for this clonotype: Being one base from a much bigger clone, this may be a read error. V usage is TRBV7-9 and J usage is TRBJ1-6, with a possible D match to TRBD1 (6 bases). V lost 6 bases to trimming and J lost 7 bases, with 16 bases between them. The CDR3 is 15 amino acids. Germline V CDR1 and CDR2: SEHNR, FQNEAQ (reference sequence). For the CDR3, the DNA is TGTGCCAGCAGTTACTCCGCGGGGGCGAATTCACCCCTCCACTTT. Amino acids: CASSYSAGANSPLHF.

The chain couples TRBV5-1 to TRBJ1-2, with a possible D match to TRBD1 (5 bases). V was shortened by 6 bases and J by 6 bases, with 15 bases between the two germline ends. The CDR3 has 13 amino acids. Germline V CDR1 and CDR2: SGHRS, YFSETQ. CDR3 sequence: CASTTEPTNGYTF. DNA of the CDR3: TGCGCCAGCACGACAGAACCAACTAATGGCTACACCTTC.

The genes are TRBV7-2 and TRBJ2-3, with 9 bases that match TRBD1. This CDR3 comprises 14 residues. J gave up 5 bases and V 4 bases, and 4 bases lay outside the gene matches. Germline V gives CDR1 SGHTA, CDR2 FQGNSA. This CDR3 reads CASSWGTGRDTQYF. As DNA, the CDR3 is TGTGCCAGCAGCTGGGGGACAGGGAGAGATACGCAGTATTTT.

This clonotype has at least ten counts. This chain uses TRBV6-5 with TRBJ1-2; tentatively, D is TRBD1 (6 bases). V dropped 7 bases and J dropped 4 bases, with 19 bases sitting between them. This CDR3 is built from 15 residues. CDR1 and CDR2 (germline): MNHEY, SVGAGI. The CDR3 protein is CASIPGADRFYGYTF. CDR3 DNA sequence: TGTGCCAGCATCCCCGGGGCCGACAGGTTCTATGGCTACACCTTC.

This clonotype showed up many times. The chain is built from TRBV6-4 and TRBJ1-5, with D perhaps TRBD1 (5 bases). V was shortened by 2 bases and J by 6 bases, with 17 bases between the two germline ends. The CDR3 loop spans 16 amino acids. Germline V gene lookup returns CDR1 MRHNA and CDR2 SNTAGT. The CDR3 sequence: CASSDTLGGASQPQHF. The CDR3, as DNA: TGTGCCAGCAGTGACACGTTGGGTGGGGCAAGTCAGCCCCAGCATTTT.

The rearrangement uses TRBV4-1 and TRBJ2-7; D call uncertain. Trimming left V 1 base short and J 2 bases short, with 15 bases between. Germline V gives CDR1 MGHRA, CDR2 YSYEKL. This CDR3 region has 16 residues. DNA for the CDR3: TGCGCCAGCAGCCAAGTACCCGACACAATTACCTACGAGCAGTACTTC. Residues: CASSQVPDTITYEQYF.

V gene TRBV9 combines with J gene TRBJ2-6; 9 nucleotides agree with TRBD1. V lost 3 bases and J lost 4; bases outside the gene matches: 11. The CDR3 sequence is 18 residues long. The germline gives CDR1 SGDLS, CDR2 YYNGEE. CDR3 sequence: CASSERTGGGGGANVLTF. The DNA for the CDR3 is TGTGCCAGCAGCGAGCGAACAGGGGGCGGCGGCGGGGCCAACGTCCTGACTTTC.

This chain links TRBV9 with TRBJ1-1, with a tentative D call TRBD1 (5 bases). CDR1 SGDLS and CDR2 YYNGEE come from the germline V gene. The CDR3 is made up of 15 amino acids. The V end lost 1 base, the J end lost 10 bases, and 20 bases lay between the germline ends. CDR3 sequence (DNA): TGTGCCAGCAGCGTATCCTCTGGGGGTGGGGAGGGAGCTTTCTTT. It yields the protein CASSVSSGGGEGAFF. The complete variable domain, with remaining parts taken from reference TRBV9 and TRBJ1-1, reads DSGVTQTPKHLITATGQRVTLRCSPRSGDLSVYWYQQSLDQGLQFLIQYYNGEERAKGNILERFSAQQFPDLHSELNLSSLELGDSALYFCASSVSSGGGEGAFFGQGTRLTVV.

A few counts support this clonotype. The chain links TRBV4-3 to TRBJ1-5; tentatively, D is TRBD1 (6 bases). CDR1 and CDR2 from the germline V gene are LGHNA and YSLEER. The CDR3 is made up of 15 amino acids. V gave up 0 bases and J gave up 6 bases, with 12 bases separating them. The CDR3 nucleotides are TGCGCCAGCAGCCAAGATGGGGGCCGGAGTCAGCCCCAGCATTTT. Amino acids: CASSQDGGRSQPQHF.